The 12 T cell receptor beta chains below were found in one sample sequenced in a study of blood T cell repertoires in COVID-19. The repertoire was sequenced with immunoSEQ multiplex PCR; TCRdb's copy has only in-frame clones and lacks some. The data contain about 220,000 clones, under 90% of them singletons. The specimen sequenced was peripheral blood. These receptors were obtained from a woman in her thirties or forties with active or convalescent COVID-19.

The gene calls are TRBV19 and TRBJ1-5, with 10 bases fitting TRBD1. The CDR3 runs 18 residues. CDR1 and CDR2 from the germline V gene are LNHDA and SQIVND (reference sequence). Trimming removed 7 bases from V and 1 base from J; junction bases left unmatched: 13. The CDR3 loop reads CASMKDRGNFLSNQPQHF. The CDR3 DNA reads TGTGCCAGTATGAAGGACAGGGGGAATTTTTTAAGCAATCAGCCCCAGCATTTT.

The chain carries TRBV24-1 and TRBJ1-1, with D perhaps matching TRBD1 (5 bases). Germline values: CDR1 KGHDR, CDR2 SFDVKD. CDR3 length: 14 residues. V lost 4 bases and J 1 base, leaving 9 bases between the germline ends. CDR3 bases: TGTGCCACCAGTGAGGCACAGGAGAACACTGAAGCTTTCTTT. Its protein is CATSEAQENTEAFF.

The chain has TRBV14 and TRBJ1-2; maybe TRBD1 (6 bases). V was pared by 4 bases and J by 4 bases, with 13 bases between. CDR3 length: 14 amino acids. Germline V gene sequence: CDR1 SGHDN, CDR2 FVKESK. Here the CDR3 reads CASSPQGDLYGYTF. The CDR3 DNA reads TGTGCCAGCAGCCCACAGGGAGATCTCTATGGCTACACCTTC. Combining the CDR3 with reference TRBV14 and TRBJ1-2 gives the whole variable domain EAGVTQFPSHSVIEKGQTVTLRCDPISGHDNLYWYRRVMGKEIKFLLHFVKESKQDESGMPNNRFLAERTGGTYSTLKVQPAELEDSGVYFCASSPQGDLYGYTFGSGTRLTVV.

The chain uses TRBV9 and TRBJ2-3, with 8 bases matching TRBD2. Germline V gene sequence: CDR1 SGDLS, CDR2 YYNGEE. The CDR3 is made up of 15 amino acids. J was trimmed by 2 bases and V by 4 bases; bases with no gene match: 6. The chain's CDR3 is CASSSSGEYTDTQYF. The CDR3 region has the DNA TGTGCCAGCAGCAGTAGCGGGGAGTACACAGATACGCAGTATTTT. Full variable domain (rest looked up from reference TRBV9 and TRBJ2-3): DSGVTQTPKHLITATGQRVTLRCSPRSGDLSVYWYQQSLDQGLQFLIQYYNGEERAKGNILERFSAQQFPDLHSELNLSSLELGDSALYFCASSSSGEYTDTQYFGPGTRLTVL.

This sequence joins TRBV5-6 and TRBJ1-2, with 9 nucleotides matching TRBD1. This CDR3 region has 15 residues. V shed 0 bases and J 3 bases; nucleotides not matched to a gene: 3. The germline gives CDR1 SGHDT, CDR2 YYEEEE. The CDR3 sequence is CASSLVWTGDYGYTF. DNA for the CDR3: TGTGCCAGCAGCTTGGTCTGGACAGGGGACTATGGCTACACCTTC. Variable domain in full (rest from reference TRBV5-6 and TRBJ1-2): DAGVTQSPTHLIKTRGQQVTLRCSPKSGHDTVSWYQQALGQGPQFIFQYYEEEERQRGNFPDRFSGHQFPNYSSELNVNALLLGDSALYLCASSLVWTGDYGYTFGSGTRLTVV.

V usage is TRBV7-9 and J usage is TRBJ2-3; 9 bases map to TRBD2. Germline assignment: CDR1 SEHNR and CDR2 FQNEAQ (reference sequence). This CDR3 contains 16 residues. V lost 1 base to trimming and J lost 5 bases; unmatched junction nucleotides: 7. The CDR3 sequence is CASSLGASSGRDTQYF. The CDR3 nucleotides are TGTGCCAGCAGCTTAGGGGCGAGTAGCGGGAGAGATACGCAGTATTTT.

The chain is built from TRBV19 and TRBJ2-7; 11 nucleotides agree with TRBD1. V gave up 4 bases and J gave up 3 bases; unmatched junction bases: 5. The CDR3 contains 15 residues. Germline V gene data show CDR1 as LNHDA and CDR2 as SQIVND (reference sequence). CDR3 nucleotide sequence: TGTGCCAGTAGTAGGGGGACAGGGGGGTACTACGAGCAGTACTTC. Translating gives CASSRGTGGYYEQYF.

This clone was detected only a few times. This chain uses TRBV28 with TRBJ1-1; 7 nucleotides align to TRBD1. Unmatched junction bases numbered 7, after V lost 4 bases and J lost 2 bases. Germline CDR1 reads MDHEN; CDR2 reads SYDVKM. This CDR3 has 15 amino acids. In nucleotides, the CDR3 is TGTGCCAGCAGTTCTTCCGGGACAGCTAACACTGAAGCTTTCTTT. It encodes CASSSSGTANTEAFF.

V and J are TRBV5-1 and TRBJ2-1, with TRBD1 matching over 8 bases. The trim removed 4 bases at V and 2 bases at J, leaving 8 bases unmatched. Germline V gives CDR1 SGHRS, CDR2 YFSETQ. The CDR3 is made up of 16 amino acids. Written as DNA, the CDR3 is TGCGCCAGCAGCCCAGGGACAGGACGACCCTACAATGAGCAGTTCTTC. The encoded protein is CASSPGTGRPYNEQFF.

The rearrangement joins TRBV28 to TRBJ2-1; 8 nucleotides line up with TRBD2. The junction had 12 bases not matched to a gene; V was cut back by 6 bases and J by 5 bases. There are 16 residues in the CDR3. Per the germline V gene, CDR1 is MDHEN and CDR2 is SYDVKM. The CDR3 region is CASRLPNGGGDNEQFF. The CDR3 coding sequence is TGTGCCAGCAGACTCCCCAACGGGGGGGGAGACAATGAGCAGTTCTTC.

This chain links TRBV30 with TRBJ2-7, with 7 bases lining up with TRBD1. Germline lookup yields CDR1 GTSNPN and CDR2 SVGIG (reference sequence). CDR3 length: 15 amino acids. V lost 3 bases to trimming and J lost 4 bases; unmatched junction nucleotides: 12. Here the CDR3 reads CAWRGTAARRYEQYF. CDR3 coding DNA: TGTGCCTGGAGAGGGACAGCTGCCAGACGGTACGAGCAGTACTTC. The variable domain in full, completed from reference TRBV30 and TRBJ2-7, reads SQTIHQWPATLVQPVGSPLSLECTVEGTSNPNLYWYRQAAGRGLQLLFYSVGIGQISSEVPQNLSASRPQDRQFILSSKKLLLSDSGFYLCAWRGTAARRYEQYFGPGTRLTVT.

This chain connects TRBV5-4 to TRBJ1-2, with a possible D match to TRBD1 (5 bases). Trimming stripped 4 bases from V and 7 bases from J, with 20 bases between. The CDR3 loop spans 15 amino acids. CDR1 SGHNT and CDR2 YYREEE come from the germline V gene (reference sequence). The CDR3 DNA is TGTGCCAGCAGCCCCGGGGGTGGATACTCCCGTGGCTACACCTTC. Residues: CASSPGGGYSRGYTF. The full variable domain, its missing parts supplied by reference TRBV5-4 and TRBJ1-2, is ETGVTQSPTHLIKTRGQQVTLRCSSQSGHNTVSWYQQALGQGPQFIFQYYREEENGRGNFPPRFSGLQFPNYSSELNVNALELDDSALYLCASSPGGGYSRGYTFGSGTRLTVV.